This T cell receptor beta chain appears in the sequencing data of a study of cytomegalovirus exposure and HLA in healthy donors. The primer mix had 60 Vbeta and 13 Jbeta primers. Libraries were prepared by immunoSEQ multiplex PCR; TCRdb keeps only in-frame clonotypes and omits some of them. The sample lists roughly 160,000 clones, around 64% occurring once. The ends were cut back, 5 bases at V and 3 bases at J, with 8 bases in the middle. Germline assignment: CDR1 SEHNR and CDR2 FQNEAQ (reference sequence). The CDR3 totals 12 residues. General observations from the study: A previous analysis found most TCR beta V segments productive roughly 87% or roughly 30% of the time. From TCR beta sequences, most subjects' HLA-A and HLA-B alleles were reportedly predicted accurately.

As to this clone: Its antigen is currently unknown.

The sequence was collected from a woman in her twenties or thirties in good health and CMV-seronegative. Sequences were obtained from PBMCs. This chain uses TRBV7-9 with TRBJ2-7; D possibly corresponds to TRBD1 (5 bases). The CDR3: CASSPDNYEQYF. The CDR3 DNA reads TGTGCCAGCAGCCCGGACAACTACGAGCAGTACTTC.